The source of this TCR beta chain is a study of shared clonotypes between healthy human individuals. V lost 4 bases to trimming and J lost 6 bases, with 12 bases between them. The CDR3 length is 14 residues. The germline CDR1 and CDR2 sequences are PRHDT and FYEKMQ (reference sequence). Clones were sequenced by immunoSEQ multiplex PCR, and TCRdb holds only the in-frame ones, with some missing. Of around 940,000 clones listed, less than 85% are singletons. Sequenced input: memory CD4+ T cells sorted from blood. The subset was: CD45RA-negative fraction. The rearrangement uses TRBV13 and TRBJ1-4, with unresolved D. This receptor was taken from a man younger than 35 in good health. CDR3: CASSYRETHEKLFF. The CDR3 DNA follows: TGTGCCAGCAGCTATAGGGAGACGCATGAAAAACTGTTTTTT.